The 28 T cell receptor beta chains below come from one sample, sequenced in a study of T cell responses to AZD1222 COVID-19 vaccine. Data came from immunoSEQ multiplex PCR; TCRdb stores just in-frame clones and leaves some out. Of some 120,000 clones listed, roughly nine tenths are singletons. Specimen: peripheral blood, collected 28 days after the second AZD1222 dose. The source of these receptors is an adult who received the AZD1222 COVID-19 vaccine.

The chain is built from TRBV5-1 and TRBJ2-5; TRBD1 matches 9 bases. The germline V gene has CDR1 SGHRS and CDR2 YFSETQ. Unmatched junction bases numbered 6, after V lost 1 base and J lost 2 bases. This CDR3 spans 16 amino acids. The CDR3 spells CASSLSGQGFQETQYF. The DNA for the CDR3 is TGCGCCAGCAGCTTGTCGGGACAGGGATTTCAAGAGACCCAGTACTTC.

The chain recombines TRBV12-3 or TRBV12-4 with TRBJ2-7; D may be TRBD2 (5 bases). CDR3 length equals 11 residues. Trimming removed 5 bases at V and 5 bases at J, with 7 bases between. The CDR3 sequence is CASSLRDEQYF. CDR3 DNA sequence: TGTGCCAGCAGTCTGCGGGACGAGCAGTACTTC.

The chain combines TRBV7-9 with TRBJ2-1; D may be TRBD1 (6 bases). Trimming took 5 bases from V and 2 from J, leaving 13 bases between them. Germline V gene data show CDR1 as SEHNR and CDR2 as FQNEAQ (reference sequence). The CDR3 runs 15 residues. The CDR3 coding sequence is TGTGCCAGCAGCGACCGGGACATCGCCTACAATGAGCAGTTCTTC. It codes for CASSDRDIAYNEQFF.

The V and J genes are TRBV18 and TRBJ2-3; perhaps D is TRBD1 or TRBD2 (5 bases each). CDR3 size: 14 residues. Trimming removed 2 bases at V and 3 bases at J, with 9 bases between. Germline V gene sequence: CDR1 KGHSH, CDR2 LQKENI. The CDR3 region has the DNA TGTGCCAGCTCACCAGAGGGGAGTACAGATACGCAGTATTTT. Protein product: CASSPEGSTDTQYF.

The chain employs TRBV27 and TRBJ2-2; D is unclear. The CDR3 has 13 residues. Germline lookup yields CDR1 MNHEY and CDR2 SMNVEV (reference sequence). Trimming pared 3 bases from V and 7 bases from J, leaving 9 bases between. The CDR3 sequence is CASSLASYGELFF. The DNA of the CDR3 is TGTGCCAGCAGTTTGGCCTCGTACGGGGAGCTGTTTTTT.

The chain combines TRBV7-2 with TRBJ2-4; 9 bases are shared with TRBD1. Germline trimming cut 5 bases from V and 6 bases from J; bases unmatched to any gene: 5. The germline gives CDR1 SGHTA, CDR2 FQGNSA. This CDR3 spans 14 amino acids. CDR3 nucleotide sequence: TGTGCCAGCAGCGTGGGACAGGGAGCAAACATTCAGTACTTC. Translating gives CASSVGQGANIQYF.

The chain employs TRBV10-3 and TRBJ1-2, with 10 nucleotides matching TRBD1. The CDR3 consists of 12 residues. Germline values: CDR1 ENHRY, CDR2 SYGVKD. Trimming took 10 bases from V and 6 from J; bases not matched to a gene: 5. The CDR3 nucleotides read TGTGCCACCATGGACAGGGGGGATGGCTACACCTTC. Translated, it gives CATMDRGDGYTF.

V is TRBV3-1 (or the pseudogene TRBV3-2) and J is TRBJ1-5; 8 positions agree with TRBD1. The germline V gene encodes CDR1 LGHDT and CDR2 YNNKEL (reference sequence). Trimming cost V 1 base and J 6 bases; bases outside gene matches: 5. The CDR3 sequence is 15 residues long. The CDR3 bases are TGTGCCAGCAGCCAAGGGGGGACAGGAATTCAGCCCCAGCATTTT. Amino acids: CASSQGGTGIQPQHF.

This chain uses TRBV5-1 with TRBJ2-5; TRBD2 agrees at 8 bases. The CDR3 consists of 15 residues. The ends lost 2 bases at V and 2 bases at J; junction bases unmatched: 5. Germline V gene sequence: CDR1 SGHRS, CDR2 YFSETQ. CDR3 sequence (DNA): TGCGCCAGCAGCTTCAGCGGGAGAATTCAAGAGACCCAGTACTTC. It yields the protein CASSFSGRIQETQYF.

The chain combines TRBV5-6 with TRBJ2-1; no definite D call. This CDR3 comprises 15 residues. V lost 0 bases, J lost 2 bases, and 9 bases lay in between. CDR1 SGHDT and CDR2 YYEEEE come from the germline V gene. CDR3 sequence reads: CASSLGGLTYNEQFF. As DNA, the CDR3 is TGTGCCAGCAGCTTGGGTGGTCTGACCTACAATGAGCAGTTCTTC.

The V gene is TRBV6-6, the J gene TRBJ2-6; D is undetermined. Trimming pared 2 bases from V and 0 bases from J, leaving 5 bases between. In germline, CDR1 is MNHNY, CDR2 SVGAGI (reference sequence). This CDR3 contains 15 residues. The CDR3 bases are TGTGCCAGCAGTTACGCGCGCTCTGGGGCCAACGTCCTGACTTTC. Translation gives CASSYARSGANVLTF.

The gene calls are TRBV7-2 and TRBJ2-5; D is possibly TRBD2 (6 bases). Trimming shortened V by 1 base and J by 5 bases, and 11 bases separated the two germline ends. This CDR3 has 14 residues. Germline values: CDR1 SGHTA, CDR2 FQGNSA. The CDR3 here is CASSLEGGQETQYF. The CDR3 DNA sequence: TGTGCCAGCAGCTTAGAGGGAGGCCAGGAGACCCAGTACTTC. Supplemented by reference TRBV7-2 and TRBJ2-5, the full variable domain reads GAGVSQSPSNKVTEKGKDVELRCDPISGHTALYWYRQSLGQGLEFLIYFQGNSAPDKSGLPSDRFSAERTGGSVSTLTIQRTQQEDSAVYLCASSLEGGQETQYFGPGTRLLVL.

The chain joins TRBV7-2 to TRBJ1-1, with 11 bases fitting TRBD1. CDR1 and CDR2 (germline): SGHTA, FQGNSA. V shed 5 bases, J shed 1 base, and the junction held 9 bases outside the gene matches. CDR3 length equals 17 residues. Here the CDR3 DNA reads TGTGCCAGCAGCGTAGGGACAGGGGGGTTAGGGAACACTGAAGCTTTCTTT. The encoded protein is CASSVGTGGLGNTEAFF.

The V gene is TRBV7-9, the J gene TRBJ1-2; TRBD1 matches 7 bases. Germline V CDR1 and CDR2: SEHNR, FQNEAQ (reference sequence). There are 15 residues in the CDR3. V was clipped by 5 bases and J by 10 bases; unmatched bases: 16. CDR3 nucleotide sequence: TGTGCCAGCAGCCTACCGGGACAGAGTAATACAGTCTACACCTTC. Its protein product is CASSLPGQSNTVYTF.

The chain recombines TRBV19 with TRBJ1-3; tentatively, D is TRBD1 (6 bases). Per germline, CDR1 LNHDA and CDR2 SQIVND (reference sequence). V was pared by 9 bases and J by 3 bases, with 15 bases between. This CDR3 contains 14 residues. Here the CDR3 DNA reads TGTGCCAGCCACCCCTTGGACAGTGGAAACACCATATATTTT. Its protein product is CASHPLDSGNTIYF.

This clone was counted between two and nine times. The chain recombines TRBV2 with TRBJ1-4, with 8 positions matching TRBD1. Trimming cost V 6 bases and J 6 bases; bases outside gene matches: 6. The CDR3 contains 14 residues. Germline V gene lookup returns CDR1 SNHLY and CDR2 FYNNEI. CDR3 coding DNA: TGTGCCAGCAGGGACAGGGTGGGGGATGAAAAACTGTTTTTT. Translated, it gives CASRDRVGDEKLFF.

This chain links TRBV4-1 with TRBJ1-5; 7 nucleotides line up with TRBD1. V lost 4 bases to trimming and J lost 1 base; unmatched junction nucleotides: 13. The CDR3 runs 18 residues. The germline CDR1 and CDR2 sequences are MGHRA and YSYEKL. The CDR3 nucleotides are TGCGCCAGCAGCCCTGTCACTTATCTGACAGGGAGCAATCAGCCCCAGCATTTT. This encodes CASSPVTYLTGSNQPQHF.

DNA of the CDR3: TGTGCCAGCAGTGAGGTGGTGGAGCAGTTCTTC. Translated: CASSEVVEQFF. The chain employs TRBV2 and TRBJ2-1, with D hard to call. Per the germline V gene, CDR1 is SNHLY and CDR2 is FYNNEI. V shed 3 bases and J shed 10 bases, with 7 bases lying between them. There are 11 residues in the CDR3.

The chain carries TRBV5-1 and TRBJ2-3; 7 bases are a match to TRBD2. CDR1 and CDR2 from the germline V gene are SGHRS and YFSETQ. The CDR3 is 16 amino acids. V trimming: 1 base; J trimming: 0 bases; junction bases outside the gene matches: 5. CDR3 region: CASSLRLAASTDTQYF. CDR3 sequence (DNA): TGCGCCAGCAGCTTGCGGCTAGCGGCTAGCACAGATACGCAGTATTTT.

The V gene is TRBV7-2, the J gene TRBJ2-5; D gene unclear. The germline CDR1 and CDR2 sequences are SGHTA and FQGNSA. The CDR3 loop spans 13 amino acids. Between the trimmed V and J ends, which lost 5 bases and 2 bases, there was a span of 9 bases. Here the CDR3 DNA reads TGTGCCAGCAGCCCGGACCGGCAAGAGACCCAGTACTTC. Amino acid sequence: CASSPDRQETQYF.

V usage is TRBV5-4 and J usage is TRBJ2-3, with D perhaps TRBD2 (5 bases). Germline CDR1 and CDR2: SGHNT and YYREEE (reference sequence). The CDR3 has 12 amino acids. V lost 2 bases and J lost 6, with 7 bases in between. The CDR3 DNA reads as TGTGCCAGCAGCTTCGGGGAGGATACGCAGTATTTT. As protein: CASSFGEDTQYF.

The rearrangement joins TRBV6-6 to TRBJ1-1, with D maybe TRBD1 (5 bases). V lost 0 bases and J 4 bases, leaving 12 bases between the germline ends. The CDR3 consists of 15 residues. Germline values: CDR1 MNHNY, CDR2 SVGAGI (reference sequence). Written as DNA, the CDR3 is TGTGCCAGCAGTTACTCACTGGTGGGGGGCACTGAAGCTTTCTTT. Translating it yields CASSYSLVGGTEAFF.

The V gene is TRBV14, the J gene TRBJ2-1; D not resolved. The V end was cut by 3 bases, the J end by 0 bases, with 9 bases between. CDR3 length equals 15 residues. CDR1 is SGHDN and CDR2 is FVKESK in the germline V gene. The chain's CDR3 is CASSQDLTSYNEQFF. DNA of the CDR3: TGTGCCAGCAGCCAGGATCTCACCTCCTACAATGAGCAGTTCTTC.

This clone was detected once. The rearrangement uses TRBV4-2 and TRBJ1-4; 8 bases are a match to TRBD1. Germline CDR1 is LGHNA and CDR2 is YNFKEQ. There are 15 residues in the CDR3. V lost 2 bases and J lost 5; bases outside the gene matches: 4. The CDR3 protein is CASSQMDRANEKLFF. In DNA, the CDR3 is TGTGCCAGCAGCCAAATGGACAGGGCGAATGAAAAACTGTTTTTT.

J is TRBJ1-4 and V is TRBV30; D is uncertain. The CDR3 is made up of 15 amino acids. Germline V gene sequence: CDR1 GTSNPN, CDR2 SVGIG (reference sequence). V was cut by 5 bases and J by 6 bases, with 19 bases left in between. The CDR3 sequence is CAWGPPRTFDEKLFF. Here the CDR3 DNA reads TGTGCCTGGGGTCCCCCACGGACGTTCGATGAAAAACTGTTTTTT.

V usage is TRBV7-9 and J usage is TRBJ2-3, with D unresolved. The CDR3 is 13 amino acids. The germline V and J ends were trimmed by 5 bases and 1 base, with 7 bases remaining between them. The germline gives CDR1 SEHNR, CDR2 FQNEAQ (reference sequence). Here the CDR3 reads CASSPGGTDTQYF. The CDR3 DNA sequence: TGTGCCAGCAGCCCTGGGGGCACAGATACGCAGTATTTT.

The chain is built from TRBV29-1 and TRBJ1-2; 7 nucleotides align to TRBD1. This CDR3 is built from 13 residues. The V gene's germline CDR1 is SQVTM and CDR2 ANQGSEA. Trimming at V came to 6 bases and at J to 7 bases, leaving 11 bases not matched to a gene. The CDR3 here is CSVDRERIGGYTF. CDR3 sequence (DNA): TGCAGCGTAGACAGGGAAAGGATCGGTGGCTACACCTTC.

The rearrangement joins TRBV20-1 to TRBJ1-1; TRBD1 agrees at 8 bases. V gave up 3 bases and J gave up 3 bases; unmatched junction bases: 3. Germline V gene sequence: CDR1 DFQATT, CDR2 SNEGSKA (reference sequence). This CDR3 spans 13 amino acids. CDR3 sequence (DNA): TGCAGTGCTAGTCGGACAGGGTACACTGAAGCTTTCTTT. Translation gives CSASRTGYTEAFF.